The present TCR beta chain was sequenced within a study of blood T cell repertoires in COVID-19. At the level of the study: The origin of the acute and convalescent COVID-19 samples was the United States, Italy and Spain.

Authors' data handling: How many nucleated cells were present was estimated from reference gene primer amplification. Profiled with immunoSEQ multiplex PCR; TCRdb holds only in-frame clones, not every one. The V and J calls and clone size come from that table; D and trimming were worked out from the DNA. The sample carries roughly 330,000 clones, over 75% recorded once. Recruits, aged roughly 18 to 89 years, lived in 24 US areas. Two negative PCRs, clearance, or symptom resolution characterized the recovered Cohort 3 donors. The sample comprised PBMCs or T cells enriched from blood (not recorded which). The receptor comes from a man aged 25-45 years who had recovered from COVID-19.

CDR3 DNA: TGTGCCAGCAGTTTAGACTTCTATGGCTACACCTTC. Translating it yields CASSLDFYGYTF. The chain couples TRBV12-3 or TRBV12-4 to TRBJ1-2; D remains unclear. Trimming shortened V by 1 base and J by 4 bases, and 4 bases separated the two germline ends. This CDR3 contains 12 residues.